Included here is one TCR beta chain sequence, with context. The method was immunoSEQ multiplex PCR; TCRdb's version includes in-frame clones alone and lacks a portion of them. The sample includes 550,000 to 700,000 clones, about 80% seen only once; the top ten take more than 1.5%. This sample was taken from a study of shared clonotypes between healthy human individuals. The ends were cut back, 1 base at V and 2 bases at J, with 12 bases in the middle. CDR1 is SGHNT and CDR2 is YYREEE in the germline V gene (reference sequence). The CDR3 has 15 amino acids. The J gene is TRBJ2-5, the V gene TRBV5-4; D gene unclear. Sequenced: memory CD4+ T cells sorted from blood. Subset described: CD45RA-negative fraction. The TCR comes from a woman between 25 and 40 years old in good health. CDR3 sequence (DNA): TGTGCCAGCAGCTTGAACGTTGCGGCACAAGAGACCCAGTACTTC. Its translation: CASSLNVAAQETQYF.